These T cell receptor beta chains were read from a single sample in a study of blood T cell repertoires in COVID-19. Using immunoSEQ multiplex PCR, the repertoire was profiled, and TCRdb retains in-frame clones only, with some absent. The sample lists around 200,000 clones; around 85% were seen once. The sample consisted of peripheral blood. Receptors originate from a woman in her fifties or sixties with acute or convalescent COVID-19. The CDR3 runs from the conserved cysteine through the conserved F or W. A D gene is named only where the DNA matches it firmly. Where a row states a size, it is once, few, many or the class of an expanded clone; other rows omit it.

clone_size j_call v_call d_call cdr3_length cdr3_aa cdr3_nt
NA TRBJ2-7 TRBV5-1 TRBD1 13 CASSPGQAFEQYF TGCGCCAGCAGCCCGGGACAGGCCTTCGAGCAGTACTTC
NA TRBJ2-6 TRBV4-1 NA 16 CASSQDRTSGANVLTF TGCGCCAGCAGCCAAGACAGAACCTCTGGGGCCAACGTCCTGACTTTC
once TRBJ2-5 TRBV2 TRBD2 15 CASSPGLASEETQYF TGTGCCAGCAGCCCGGGACTAGCGTCCGAAGAGACCCAGTACTTC
NA TRBJ1-4 TRBV3-1/TRBV3-2 NA 16 CASSKDRLGTNEKLFF TGTGCCAGCAGCAAAGACAGGTTAGGAACTAATGAAAAACTGTTTTTT
NA TRBJ2-5 TRBV10-3 TRBD1 16 CAISVPGQDSVETQYF TGTGCCATCAGTGTCCCCGGACAGGATAGCGTAGAGACCCAGTACTTC
NA TRBJ2-1 TRBV9 NA 15 CASSVMTRGVGEQFF TGTGCCAGCAGCGTGATGACTAGGGGTGTAGGGGAGCAGTTCTTC
NA TRBJ1-2 TRBV19 NA 15 CASSIPGPGVGGYTF TGTGCCAGTAGTATCCCCGGGCCGGGGGTCGGTGGCTACACCTTC
NA TRBJ2-2 TRBV10-3 NA 12 CAISDSTGELFF TGTGCCATCAGTGACTCCACCGGGGAGCTGTTTTTT
NA TRBJ1-2 TRBV30 NA 12 CAWKPDSGGYTF TGTGCCTGGAAACCGGACTCGGGCGGCTACACCTTC
NA TRBJ2-3 TRBV27 TRBD2 16 CASSFLSGSGGDTQYF TGTGCCAGCAGTTTCCTAAGCGGGAGTGGGGGAGATACGCAGTATTTT
NA TRBJ1-1 TRBV18 NA 16 CASSPVTLGRGTEAFF TGTGCCAGCTCACCAGTTACATTGGGGAGAGGAACTGAAGCTTTCTTT
NA TRBJ2-2 TRBV5-1 TRBD1 16 CASSSRQGRSTGELFF TGCGCCAGCAGCAGCAGACAGGGCAGGAGCACCGGGGAGCTGTTTTTT
few TRBJ2-7 TRBV6-5 NA 13 CASRMGQFYEQYF TGTGCCAGCAGAATGGGACAATTCTACGAGCAGTACTTC
NA TRBJ2-7 TRBV4-2 TRBD1 16 CASSFRDRAENYEQYF TGTGCCAGCAGCTTCCGGGACAGGGCAGAAAACTACGAGCAGTACTTC
NA TRBJ2-7 TRBV19 TRBD2 14 CASSMTSGGYEQYF TGTGCCAGTAGTATGACTAGCGGGGGGTACGAGCAGTACTTC
NA TRBJ1-1 TRBV2 TRBD1 15 CASSPTGQGQTEAFF TGTGCCAGCAGTCCCACAGGACAGGGGCAAACTGAAGCTTTCTTT
NA TRBJ1-4 TRBV5-6 NA 14 CASRARTTNEKLFF TGTGCCAGCAGGGCCAGGACAACTAATGAAAAACTGTTTTTT
NA TRBJ2-3 TRBV27 NA 16 CASSPQGASLTHTQYF TGTGCCAGCAGTCCACAAGGGGCCTCATTGACACATACGCAGTATTTT
NA TRBJ2-7 TRBV7-2 TRBD2 16 CASSLGGLAGTYEQYF TGTGCCAGCAGCTTAGGGGGACTAGCGGGAACCTACGAGCAGTACTTC
NA TRBJ1-5 TRBV19 NA 17 CASSIPAGWNSNQPQHF TGTGCCAGTAGTATCCCGGCAGGATGGAATAGCAATCAGCCCCAGCATTTT
NA TRBJ1-3 TRBV30 TRBD1 13 CAWGTGSGNTIYF TGTGCCTGGGGGACAGGCTCTGGAAACACCATATATTTT
NA TRBJ1-4 TRBV11-2 NA 12 CASSLVREKLFF TGTGCCAGCAGCTTAGTACGGGAAAAACTGTTTTTT
NA TRBJ1-2 TRBV18 NA 12 CASSLQGDGYTF TGTGCCAGCTCACTTCAAGGAGATGGCTACACCTTC
NA TRBJ1-4 TRBV10-2 NA 15 CASSEFNRQNEKLFF TGCGCCAGCAGTGAGTTTAACAGACAGAATGAAAAACTGTTTTTT
NA TRBJ2-5 TRBV5-1 NA 12 CASRWSVETQYF TGCGCCAGCAGATGGAGCGTAGAGACCCAGTACTTC
NA TRBJ2-1 TRBV29-1 TRBD2 15 CSVGTLAGGNNEQFF TGCAGCGTTGGGACGCTAGCGGGGGGGAACAATGAGCAGTTCTTC
NA TRBJ2-5 TRBV6-5 NA 13 CASRGATRETQYF TGTGCCAGCCGGGGGGCTACGAGAGAGACCCAGTACTTC
NA TRBJ2-3 TRBV15 NA 12 CATSRAGDTQYF TGTGCCACCAGCAGAGCGGGGGATACGCAGTATTTT
NA TRBJ2-7 TRBV11-2 TRBD1 15 CASSLFRQGRREQYF TGTGCCAGCAGCCTGTTCCGACAGGGAAGGCGCGAGCAGTACTTC
NA TRBJ2-5 TRBV2 NA 14 CASSDTSIQETQYF TGTGCCAGCAGTGATACGTCTATCCAAGAGACCCAGTACTTC
NA TRBJ1-3 TRBV29-1 NA 12 CSGQDSGNTIYF TGCAGCGGACAGGACTCTGGAAACACCATATATTTT
NA TRBJ2-3 TRBV5-4 TRBD2 16 CASSLGLALSTDTQYF TGTGCCAGCAGCCTGGGACTAGCGCTTAGCACAGATACGCAGTATTTT
NA TRBJ2-1 TRBV27 NA 14 CASSLGGSYNEQFF TGTGCCAGCAGCTTGGGGGGTTCCTACAATGAGCAGTTCTTC
NA TRBJ1-1 TRBV6-5 NA 13 CASSWGQSTEAFF TGTGCCAGCAGTTGGGGCCAGTCGACTGAAGCTTTCTTT
once TRBJ2-1 TRBV2 TRBD2 14 CASRRGGLTNEQFF TGTGCCAGCAGGCGGGGGGGCCTTACTAATGAGCAGTTCTTC
NA TRBJ1-1 TRBV4-3 NA 14 CASSLWEVHTEAFF TGCGCCAGCAGCCTTTGGGAGGTTCACACTGAAGCTTTCTTT
NA TRBJ2-5 TRBV5-1 NA 15 CASSLNGGYQETQYF TGCGCCAGCAGCTTGAACGGCGGGTATCAAGAGACCCAGTACTTC
NA TRBJ2-1 TRBV7-9 NA 13 CASPRGSYNEQFF TGTGCCAGCCCCAGAGGGTCCTACAATGAGCAGTTCTTC
NA TRBJ2-3 TRBV28 NA 11 CAGSVGRTQYF TGTGCCGGCAGCGTGGGGCGTACGCAGTATTTT
once TRBJ2-7 TRBV19 TRBD2 16 CASSMFYAAGGYEQYF TGTGCCAGTAGTATGTTTTACGCGGCGGGGGGCTACGAGCAGTACTTC